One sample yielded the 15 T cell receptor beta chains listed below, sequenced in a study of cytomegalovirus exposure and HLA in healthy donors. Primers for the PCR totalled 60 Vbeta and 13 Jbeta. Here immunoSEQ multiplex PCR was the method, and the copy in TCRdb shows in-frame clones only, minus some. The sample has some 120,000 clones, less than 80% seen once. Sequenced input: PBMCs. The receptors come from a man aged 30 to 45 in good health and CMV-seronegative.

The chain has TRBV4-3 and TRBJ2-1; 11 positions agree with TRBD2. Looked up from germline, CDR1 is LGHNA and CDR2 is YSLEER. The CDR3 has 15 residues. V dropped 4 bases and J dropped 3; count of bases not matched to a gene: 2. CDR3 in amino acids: CASSRTSGGYNEQFF. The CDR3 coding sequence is TGCGCCAGCAGCCGCACTAGCGGGGGCTACAATGAGCAGTTCTTC.

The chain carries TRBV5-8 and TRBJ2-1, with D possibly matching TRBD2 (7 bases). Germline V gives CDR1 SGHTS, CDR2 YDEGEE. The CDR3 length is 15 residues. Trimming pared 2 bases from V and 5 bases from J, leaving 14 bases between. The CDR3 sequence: CASSLYGGRNNEQFF. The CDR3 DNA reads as TGTGCCAGCAGCTTATACGGGGGGCGGAACAATGAGCAGTTCTTC.

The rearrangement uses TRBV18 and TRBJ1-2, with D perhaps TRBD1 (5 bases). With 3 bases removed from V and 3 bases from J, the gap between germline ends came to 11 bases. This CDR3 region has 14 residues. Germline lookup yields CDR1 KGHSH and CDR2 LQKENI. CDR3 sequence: CASSPNRQDYGYTF. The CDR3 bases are TGTGCCAGCTCACCCAACAGGCAGGACTATGGCTACACCTTC.

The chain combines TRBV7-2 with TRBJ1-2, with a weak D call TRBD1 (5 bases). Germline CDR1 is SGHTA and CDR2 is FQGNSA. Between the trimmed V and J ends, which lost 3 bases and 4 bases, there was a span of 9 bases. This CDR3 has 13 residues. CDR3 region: CASSLEGRYGYTF. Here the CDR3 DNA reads TGTGCCAGCAGCTTGGAGGGGCGCTATGGCTACACCTTC.

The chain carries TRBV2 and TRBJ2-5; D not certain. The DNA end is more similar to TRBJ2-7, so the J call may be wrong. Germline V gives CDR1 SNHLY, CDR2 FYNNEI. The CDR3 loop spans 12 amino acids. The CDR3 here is CASSEADYEQYF. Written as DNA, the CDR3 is TGTGCCAGCAGTGAAGCGGACTACGAGCAGTACTTC.

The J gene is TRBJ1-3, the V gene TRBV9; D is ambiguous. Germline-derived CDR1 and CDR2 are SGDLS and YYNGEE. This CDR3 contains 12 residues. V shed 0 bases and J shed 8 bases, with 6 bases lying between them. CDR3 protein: CASSVGVDTIYF. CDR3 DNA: TGTGCCAGCAGCGTAGGAGTCGACACCATATATTTT.

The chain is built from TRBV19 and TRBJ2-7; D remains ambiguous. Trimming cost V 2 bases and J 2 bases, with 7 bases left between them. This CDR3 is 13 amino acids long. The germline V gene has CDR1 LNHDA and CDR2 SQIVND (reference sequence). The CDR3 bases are TGTGCCAGTAGTATACAGGTGACCTACGAGCAGTACTTC. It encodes CASSIQVTYEQYF.

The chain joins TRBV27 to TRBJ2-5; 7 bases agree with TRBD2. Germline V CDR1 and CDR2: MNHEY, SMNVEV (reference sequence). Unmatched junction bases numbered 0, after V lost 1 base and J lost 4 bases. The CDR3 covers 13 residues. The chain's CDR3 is CASSLWEGETQYF. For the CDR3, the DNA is TGTGCCAGCAGTTTATGGGAGGGAGAGACCCAGTACTTC.

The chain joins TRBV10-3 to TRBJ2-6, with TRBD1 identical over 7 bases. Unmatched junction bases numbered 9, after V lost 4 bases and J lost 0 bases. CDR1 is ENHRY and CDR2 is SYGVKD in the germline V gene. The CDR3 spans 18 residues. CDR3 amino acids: CAISGPGQNLSGANVLTF. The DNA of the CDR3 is TGTGCCATCAGTGGACCGGGACAGAATCTCTCTGGGGCCAACGTCCTGACTTTC.

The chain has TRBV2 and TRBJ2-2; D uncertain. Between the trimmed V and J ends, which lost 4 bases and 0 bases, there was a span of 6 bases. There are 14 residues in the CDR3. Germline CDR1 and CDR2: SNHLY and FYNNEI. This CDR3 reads CASSGTTNTGELFF. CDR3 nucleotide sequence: TGTGCCAGCAGTGGCACAACGAACACCGGGGAGCTGTTTTTT.

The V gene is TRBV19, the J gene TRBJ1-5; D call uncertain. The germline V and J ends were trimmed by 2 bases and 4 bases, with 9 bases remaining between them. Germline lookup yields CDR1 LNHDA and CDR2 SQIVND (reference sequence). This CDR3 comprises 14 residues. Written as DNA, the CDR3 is TGTGCCAGTAGTATACGGAGTCTTAATCAGCCCCAGCATTTT. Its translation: CASSIRSLNQPQHF. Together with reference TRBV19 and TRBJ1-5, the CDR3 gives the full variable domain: DGGITQSPKYLFRKEGQNVTLSCEQNLNHDAMYWYRQDPGQGLRLIYYSQIVNDFQKGDIAEGYSVSREKKESFPLTVTSAQKNPTAFYLCASSIRSLNQPQHFGDGTRLSIL.

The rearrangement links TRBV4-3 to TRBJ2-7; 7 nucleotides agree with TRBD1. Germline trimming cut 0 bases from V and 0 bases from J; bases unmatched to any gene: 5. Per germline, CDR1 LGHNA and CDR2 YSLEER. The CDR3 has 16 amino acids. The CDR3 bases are TGCGCCAGCAGCCAAGATCGGGGACAGAGCTCCTACGAGCAGTACTTC. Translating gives CASSQDRGQSSYEQYF.

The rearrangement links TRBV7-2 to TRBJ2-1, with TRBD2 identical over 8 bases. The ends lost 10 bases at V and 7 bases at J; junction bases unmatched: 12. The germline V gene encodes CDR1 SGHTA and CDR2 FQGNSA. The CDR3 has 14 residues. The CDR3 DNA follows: TGTGCCACGAGTTTCGGGGGGGCCTTGAATGAGCAGTTCTTC. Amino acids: CATSFGGALNEQFF.

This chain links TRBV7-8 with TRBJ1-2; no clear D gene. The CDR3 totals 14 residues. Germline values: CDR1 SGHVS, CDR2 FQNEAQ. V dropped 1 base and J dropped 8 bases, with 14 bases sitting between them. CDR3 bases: TGTGCCAGCAGCTTAGATGGAGGAGTCGGAGGCTACACCTTC. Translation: CASSLDGGVGGYTF.

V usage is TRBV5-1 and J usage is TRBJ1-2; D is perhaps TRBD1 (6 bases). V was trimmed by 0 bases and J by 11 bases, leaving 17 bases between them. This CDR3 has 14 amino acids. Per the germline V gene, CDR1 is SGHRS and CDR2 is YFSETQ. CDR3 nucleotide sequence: TGCGCCAGCAGCTTGGCGCAGGGGTCAAGAGTTTACACCTTC. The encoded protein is CASSLAQGSRVYTF.